Only one count was recorded for the clone carrying this TCR beta chain. The entry originates in a study of blood T cell repertoires in COVID-19. At the level of the study: Donors in the United States, Italy and Spain gave samples during acute or convalescent COVID-19. The cDNA or gDNA used as material had been derived from T cells, B-cell-depleted T cells, or PBMCs.

From germline, CDR1 is LNHNV and CDR2 YYDKDF (reference sequence). This CDR3 has 17 residues. The V segment lost 1 base and the J segment 2 bases; nucleotides outside the gene matches: 6. Original methodology: Amplified reference gene primers provided the basis for estimating nucleated cell counts. Repertoires were generated with immunoSEQ multiplex PCR, while TCRdb's copy carries only in-frame clones and drops some. The V and J calls and clone size come from that table; D and trimming were worked out from the DNA. The sample includes approximately 91,000 clones, about three quarters seen only once; the top ten take around 7%.

The source is a man aged 70 or older with acute or convalescent COVID-19. The rearrangement links TRBV15 to TRBJ2-1, with 9 bases fitting TRBD1. Sequencing was done on a sample of peripheral blood. CDR3 bases: TGTGCCACCAGCAGAGGAACCGGGACAGGGACCTACAATGAGCAGTTCTTC. The encoded protein is CATSRGTGTGTYNEQFF.